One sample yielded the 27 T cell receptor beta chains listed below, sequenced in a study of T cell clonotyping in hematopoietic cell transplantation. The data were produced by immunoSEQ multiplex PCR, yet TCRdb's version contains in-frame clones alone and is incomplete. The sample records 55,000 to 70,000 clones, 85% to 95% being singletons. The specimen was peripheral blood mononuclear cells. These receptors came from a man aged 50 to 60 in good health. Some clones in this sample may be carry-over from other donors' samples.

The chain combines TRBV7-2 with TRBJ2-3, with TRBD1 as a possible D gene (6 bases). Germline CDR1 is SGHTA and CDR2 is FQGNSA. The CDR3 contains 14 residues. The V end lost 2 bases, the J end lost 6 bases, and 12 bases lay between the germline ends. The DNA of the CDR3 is TGTGCCAGCAGCTTAAACAGGGTAGCGGATACGCAGTATTTT. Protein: CASSLNRVADTQYF. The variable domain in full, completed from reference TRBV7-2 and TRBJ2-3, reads GAGVSQSPSNKVTEKGKDVELRCDPISGHTALYWYRQSLGQGLEFLIYFQGNSAPDKSGLPSDRFSAERTGGSVSTLTIQRTQQEDSAVYLCASSLNRVADTQYFGPGTRLTVL.

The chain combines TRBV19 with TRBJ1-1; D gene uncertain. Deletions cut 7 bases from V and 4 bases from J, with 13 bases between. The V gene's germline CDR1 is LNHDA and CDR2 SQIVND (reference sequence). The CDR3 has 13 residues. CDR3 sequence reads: CASIRFGATEAFF. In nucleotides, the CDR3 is TGTGCCAGTATCCGGTTCGGAGCCACTGAAGCTTTCTTT.

CDR3 in DNA: TGTGCCAGCAGTCCGGGACCACTAAACACCATATATTTT. This sequence encodes CASSPGPLNTIYF. The V and J genes are TRBV6-1 and TRBJ1-3; TRBD1 is a possible D gene (5 bases). Per the germline V gene, CDR1 is MNHNS and CDR2 is SASEGT. The CDR3 sequence is 13 residues long. V was cut by 5 bases and J by 6 bases, with 11 bases left in between.

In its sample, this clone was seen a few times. Written as DNA, the CDR3 is TGTGCCAGCAGCCGATACGATAGCAATCAGCCCCAGCATTTT. Its protein is CASSRYDSNQPQHF. V gene TRBV6-5 combines with J gene TRBJ1-5; D gene ambiguous. The CDR3 contains 14 residues. Germline CDR1 is MNHEY and CDR2 is SVGAGI. The V end was cut by 6 bases, the J end by 0 bases, with 9 bases between.

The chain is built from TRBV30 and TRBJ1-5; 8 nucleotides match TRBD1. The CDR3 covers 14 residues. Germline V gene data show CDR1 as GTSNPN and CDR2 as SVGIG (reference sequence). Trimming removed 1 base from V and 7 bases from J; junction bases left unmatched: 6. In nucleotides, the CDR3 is TGTGCCTGGAGTGCGGACAGGGCGGACCAGCCCCAGCATTTT. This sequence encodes CAWSADRADQPQHF. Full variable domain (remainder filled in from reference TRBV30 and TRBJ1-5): SQTIHQWPATLVQPVGSPLSLECTVEGTSNPNLYWYRQAAGRGLQLLFYSVGIGQISSEVPQNLSASRPQDRQFILSSKKLLLSDSGFYLCAWSADRADQPQHFGDGTRLSIL.

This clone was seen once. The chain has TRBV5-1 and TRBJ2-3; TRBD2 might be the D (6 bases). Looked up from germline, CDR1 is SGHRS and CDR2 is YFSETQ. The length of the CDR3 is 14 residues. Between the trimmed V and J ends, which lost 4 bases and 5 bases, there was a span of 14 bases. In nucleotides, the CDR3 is TGCGCCAGCAGCGTTCCCGGGGGAGGAGATACGCAGTATTTT. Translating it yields CASSVPGGGDTQYF. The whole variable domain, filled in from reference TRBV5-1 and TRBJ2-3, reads KAGVTQTPRYLIKTRGQQVTLSCSPISGHRSVSWYQQTPGQGLQFLFEYFSETQRNKGNFPGRFSGRQFSNSRSEMNVSTLELGDSALYLCASSVPGGGDTQYFGPGTRLTVL.

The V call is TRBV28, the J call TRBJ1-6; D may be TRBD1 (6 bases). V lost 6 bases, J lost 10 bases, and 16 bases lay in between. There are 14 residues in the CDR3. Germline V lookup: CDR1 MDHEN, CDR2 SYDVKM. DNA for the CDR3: TGTGCCAGCAGGATACAGGGATCAAGGTCACCCCTCCACTTT. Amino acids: CASRIQGSRSPLHF.

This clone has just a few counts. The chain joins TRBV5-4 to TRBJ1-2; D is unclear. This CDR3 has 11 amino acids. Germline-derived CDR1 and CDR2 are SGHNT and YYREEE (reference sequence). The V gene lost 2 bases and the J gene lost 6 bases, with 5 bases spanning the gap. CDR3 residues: CASSLEDGYTF. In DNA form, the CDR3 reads TGTGCCAGCAGCTTAGAGGATGGCTACACCTTC. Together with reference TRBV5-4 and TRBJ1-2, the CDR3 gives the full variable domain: ETGVTQSPTHLIKTRGQQVTLRCSSQSGHNTVSWYQQALGQGPQFIFQYYREEENGRGNFPPRFSGLQFPNYSSELNVNALELDDSALYLCASSLEDGYTFGSGTRLTVV.

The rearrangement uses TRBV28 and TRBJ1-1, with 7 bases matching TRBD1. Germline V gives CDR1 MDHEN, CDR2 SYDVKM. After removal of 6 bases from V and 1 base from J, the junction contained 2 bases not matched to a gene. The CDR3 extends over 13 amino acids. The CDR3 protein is CASSGTANTEAFF. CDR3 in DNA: TGTGCCAGCAGCGGGACAGCGAACACTGAAGCTTTCTTT.

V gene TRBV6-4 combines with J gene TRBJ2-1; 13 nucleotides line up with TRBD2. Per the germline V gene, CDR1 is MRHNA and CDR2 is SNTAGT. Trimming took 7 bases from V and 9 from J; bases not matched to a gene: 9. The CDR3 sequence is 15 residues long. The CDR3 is CASKPLAGGPGEQFF. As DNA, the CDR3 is TGTGCCAGCAAGCCACTAGCGGGGGGGCCGGGTGAGCAGTTCTTC.

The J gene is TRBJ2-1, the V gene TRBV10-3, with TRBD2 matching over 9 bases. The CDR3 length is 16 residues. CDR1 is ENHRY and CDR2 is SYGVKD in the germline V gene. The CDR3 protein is CACQAASGVSYNEQFF. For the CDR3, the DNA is TGTGCATGTCAGGCGGCTAGCGGGGTCTCCTACAATGAGCAGTTCTTC.

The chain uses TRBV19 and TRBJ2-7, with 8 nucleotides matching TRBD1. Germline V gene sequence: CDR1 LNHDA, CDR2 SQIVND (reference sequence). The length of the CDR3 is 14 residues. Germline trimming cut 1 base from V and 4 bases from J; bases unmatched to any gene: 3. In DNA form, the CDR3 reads TGTGCCAGTAGTATAGGGACAGGGTGGTACGAGCAGTACTTC. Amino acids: CASSIGTGWYEQYF.

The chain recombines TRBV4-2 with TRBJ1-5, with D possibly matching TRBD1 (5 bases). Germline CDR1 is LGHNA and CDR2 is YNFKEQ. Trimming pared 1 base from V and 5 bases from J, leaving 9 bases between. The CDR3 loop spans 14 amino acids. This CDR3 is CASSQAGEDQPQHF. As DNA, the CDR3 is TGTGCCAGCAGCCAAGCGGGGGAGGATCAGCCCCAGCATTTT.

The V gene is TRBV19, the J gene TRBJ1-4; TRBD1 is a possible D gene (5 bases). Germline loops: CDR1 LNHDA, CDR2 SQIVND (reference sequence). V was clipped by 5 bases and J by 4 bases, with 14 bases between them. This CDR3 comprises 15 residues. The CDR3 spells CASSSRGRINEKLFF. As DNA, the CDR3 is TGTGCCAGTAGTTCGCGGGGACGGATTAATGAAAAACTGTTTTTT.

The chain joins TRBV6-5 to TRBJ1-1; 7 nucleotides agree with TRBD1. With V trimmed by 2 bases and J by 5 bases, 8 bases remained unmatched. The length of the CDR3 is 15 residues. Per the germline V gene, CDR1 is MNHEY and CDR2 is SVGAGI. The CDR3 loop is CASSYARQGGTEAFF. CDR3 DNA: TGTGCCAGCAGTTACGCGAGACAGGGAGGGACTGAAGCTTTCTTT.

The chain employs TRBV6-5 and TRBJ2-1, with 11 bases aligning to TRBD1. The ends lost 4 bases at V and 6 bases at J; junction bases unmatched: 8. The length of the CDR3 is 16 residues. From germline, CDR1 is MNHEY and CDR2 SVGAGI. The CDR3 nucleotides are TGTGCCAGCAGTTTACTCGGACAGGGGGCCATCAATGAGCAGTTCTTC. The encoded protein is CASSLLGQGAINEQFF.

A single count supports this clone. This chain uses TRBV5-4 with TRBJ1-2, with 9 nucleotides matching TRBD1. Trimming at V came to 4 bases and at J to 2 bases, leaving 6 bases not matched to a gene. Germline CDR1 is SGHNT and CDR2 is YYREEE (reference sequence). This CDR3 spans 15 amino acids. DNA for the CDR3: TGTGCCAGCAGCCTCTCCGGGACAGGGAACTATGGCTACACCTTC. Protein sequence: CASSLSGTGNYGYTF. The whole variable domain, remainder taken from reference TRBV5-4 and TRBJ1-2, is ETGVTQSPTHLIKTRGQQVTLRCSSQSGHNTVSWYQQALGQGPQFIFQYYREEENGRGNFPPRFSGLQFPNYSSELNVNALELDDSALYLCASSLSGTGNYGYTFGSGTRLTVV.

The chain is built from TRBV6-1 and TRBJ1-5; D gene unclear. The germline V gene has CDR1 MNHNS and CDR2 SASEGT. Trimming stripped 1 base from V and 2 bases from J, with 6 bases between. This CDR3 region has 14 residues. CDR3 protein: CASSEEVRNQPQHF. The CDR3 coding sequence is TGTGCCAGCAGTGAAGAGGTTCGCAATCAGCCCCAGCATTTT.

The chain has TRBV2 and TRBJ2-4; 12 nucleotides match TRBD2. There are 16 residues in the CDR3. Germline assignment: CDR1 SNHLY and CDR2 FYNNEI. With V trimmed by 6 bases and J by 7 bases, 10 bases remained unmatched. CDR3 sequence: CASSRTSGVASNIQYF. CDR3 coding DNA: TGTGCCAGCAGCCGGACTAGCGGGGTAGCATCGAACATTCAGTACTTC.

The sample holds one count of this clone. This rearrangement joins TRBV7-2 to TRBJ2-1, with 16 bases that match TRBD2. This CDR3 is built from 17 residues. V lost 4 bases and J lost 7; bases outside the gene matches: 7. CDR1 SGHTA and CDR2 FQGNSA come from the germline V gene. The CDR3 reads CASSSGLAGGGQNEQFF. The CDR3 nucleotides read TGTGCCAGCAGCTCGGGACTAGCGGGAGGGGGGCAAAATGAGCAGTTCTTC. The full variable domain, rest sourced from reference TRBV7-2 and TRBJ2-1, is GAGVSQSPSNKVTEKGKDVELRCDPISGHTALYWYRQSLGQGLEFLIYFQGNSAPDKSGLPSDRFSAERTGGSVSTLTIQRTQQEDSAVYLCASSSGLAGGGQNEQFFGPGTRLTVL.

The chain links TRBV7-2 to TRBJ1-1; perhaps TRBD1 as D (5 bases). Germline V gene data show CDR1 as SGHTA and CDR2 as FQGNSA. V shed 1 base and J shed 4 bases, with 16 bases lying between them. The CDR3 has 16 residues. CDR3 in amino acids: CASSLVAGGTGTEAFF. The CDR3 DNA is TGTGCCAGCAGCTTAGTCGCTGGGGGGACGGGCACTGAAGCTTTCTTT.

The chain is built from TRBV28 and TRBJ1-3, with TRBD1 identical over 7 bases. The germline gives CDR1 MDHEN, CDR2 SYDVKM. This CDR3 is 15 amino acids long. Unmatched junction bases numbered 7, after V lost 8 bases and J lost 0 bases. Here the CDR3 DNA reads TGTGCCAGCGCCAGGGACAGCGACTCTGGAAACACCATATATTTT. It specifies CASARDSDSGNTIYF.

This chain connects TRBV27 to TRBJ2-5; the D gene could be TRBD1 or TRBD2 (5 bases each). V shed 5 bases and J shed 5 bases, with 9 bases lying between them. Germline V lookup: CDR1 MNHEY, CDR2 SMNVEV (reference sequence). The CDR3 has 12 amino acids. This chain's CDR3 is CASSGGLETQYF. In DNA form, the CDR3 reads TGTGCCAGCAGTGGGGGTTTGGAGACCCAGTACTTC.

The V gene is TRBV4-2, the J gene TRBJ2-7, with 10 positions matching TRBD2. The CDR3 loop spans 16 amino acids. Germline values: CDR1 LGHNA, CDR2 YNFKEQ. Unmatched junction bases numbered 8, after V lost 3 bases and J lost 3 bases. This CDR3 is CASSQAGTSASYEQYF. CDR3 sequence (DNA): TGTGCCAGCAGCCAGGCCGGGACTAGCGCGAGCTACGAGCAGTACTTC.

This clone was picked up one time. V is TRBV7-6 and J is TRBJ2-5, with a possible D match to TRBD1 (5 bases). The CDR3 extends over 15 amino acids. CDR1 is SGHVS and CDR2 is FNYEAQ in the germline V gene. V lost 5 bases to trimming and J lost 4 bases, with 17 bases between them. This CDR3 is CASSLSTQAIETQYF. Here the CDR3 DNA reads TGTGCCAGCAGCCTATCGACACAGGCGATAGAGACCCAGTACTTC.

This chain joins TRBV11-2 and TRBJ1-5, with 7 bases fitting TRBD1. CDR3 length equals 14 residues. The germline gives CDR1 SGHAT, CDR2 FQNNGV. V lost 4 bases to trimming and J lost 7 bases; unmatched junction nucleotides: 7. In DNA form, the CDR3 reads TGTGCCAGCAGCTCCGACAGGGAGGAGCAGCCCCAGCATTTT. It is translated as CASSSDREEQPQHF.

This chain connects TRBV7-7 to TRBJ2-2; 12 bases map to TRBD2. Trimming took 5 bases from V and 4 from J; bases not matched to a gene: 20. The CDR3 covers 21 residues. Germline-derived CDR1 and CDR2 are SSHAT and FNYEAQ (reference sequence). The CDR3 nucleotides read TGTGCCAGCAGCACCCACCCCTTTATTTCTAGCGGGAGGGCCCCCACCGGGGAGCTGTTTTTT. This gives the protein CASSTHPFISSGRAPTGELFF. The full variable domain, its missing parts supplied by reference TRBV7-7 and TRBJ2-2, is GAGVSQSPRYKVTKRGQDVTLRCDPISSHATLYWYQQALGQGPEFLTYFNYEAQPDKSGLPSDRFSAERPEGSISTLTIQRTEQRDSAMYRCASSTHPFISSGRAPTGELFFGEGSRLTVL.